This TCR beta chain was captured by sequencing in a study of breast tumors, draining lymph nodes, adjacent tissues. Notes on this clonotype: The antigen is unknown.

Points from the study as a whole: Compared with lymph nodes, tumors were less diverse; compared with nontumor tissue, more.

TCRdb fed the multiplex PCR reads into MiXCR, producing one record per CDR3 protein. The sample carries over 250,000 distinct CDR3 sequences, 30% to 35% recorded once. The lymph nodes were axillary draining lymph nodes from breast cancer patients. This CDR3 comprises 11 residues. Between the trimmed V and J ends, which lost 5 bases and 7 bases, there was a span of 9 bases. The rearrangement joins TRBV12-3 or TRBV12-4 to TRBJ2-7; D gene uncertain. The sequenced sample consisted of axillary lymph node tissue. The sequence was collected from a female donor with breast cancer. Some clones in this sample may be carry-over from other donors' samples. The CDR3 protein is CASSVVGEQYF. In DNA form, the CDR3 reads TGTGCCAGCAGTGTAGTCGGTGAGCAGTACTTC.